The 19 T cell receptor beta chains given below trace back to one sample, sequenced in a study of T cells expressing NK-cell markers. TCRdb reanalyzed the 5' RACE reads and collapses them to one entry per CDR3 protein, without DNA. This repertoire includes almost 450,000 distinct CDR3 sequences. The sample comprised blood T cells: a sorted CD56 or NKG2C T cell subset, CD4+ or CD8+ T cells, or bulk PBMC T cells (not recorded which). These receptors were collected from a woman aged 18 to 69 in good health.

The V and J genes are TRBV3-1 and TRBJ1-4; the D call of TRBD1 rests on TCRdb alone, since no DNA is present to check it. The CDR3 consists of 16 residues. Per germline, CDR1 LGHDT and CDR2 YNNKEL (reference sequence). The CDR3 loop reads CASSREPGGANEKLFF.

The chain is built from TRBV25-1 and TRBJ2-7. This CDR3 region has 11 residues. CDR1 MGHDK and CDR2 SYGVNS come from the germline V gene. This CDR3 is CASSESYEQYF.

The chain carries TRBV9 and TRBJ2-5; TCRdb gives TRBD2 as the D gene, but with no DNA this cannot be confirmed. Per germline, CDR1 SGDLS and CDR2 YYNGEE. CDR3 length equals 14 residues. This chain's CDR3 is CASSVLGGRETQYF.

This chain joins TRBV20-1 and TRBJ2-5. CDR3 length: 11 amino acids. CDR1 is DFQATT and CDR2 is SNEGSKA in the germline V gene (reference sequence). Here the CDR3 reads CSARNYETQYF.

J is TRBJ2-2 and V is TRBV7-3; TCRdb proposes TRBD1, but this gene call is untestable without DNA. Germline CDR1 is SGHTA and CDR2 is FQGTGA. CDR3 length equals 15 residues. CDR3 sequence reads: CASSLDRVDTGELFF. Together with reference TRBV7-3 and TRBJ2-2, the CDR3 gives the full variable domain: GAGVSQTPSNKVTEKGKYVELRCDPISGHTALYWYRQSLGQGPEFLIYFQGTGAADDSGLPNDRFFAVRPEGSVSTLKIQRTERGDSAVYLCASSLDRVDTGELFFGEGSRLTVL.

The V call is TRBV11-1, the J call TRBJ2-7; TCRdb picks TRBD2, but there is no DNA to check that call. Germline-derived CDR1 and CDR2 are SGHAT and FQDESV (reference sequence). The CDR3 covers 15 residues. CDR3 region: CASSPSETSGYEQYF.

The chain combines TRBV3-1 with TRBJ1-2; with no DNA, the TCRdb D assignment of TRBD1 cannot be verified. The CDR3 is 13 residues long. Germline V gene data show CDR1 as LGHDT and CDR2 as YNNKEL (reference sequence). The CDR3 region is CASPLEGALGYTF.

The chain links TRBV5-6 to TRBJ2-5; TCRdb gives TRBD1 as the D gene, but with no DNA this cannot be confirmed. The CDR3 consists of 15 residues. Germline lookup yields CDR1 SGHDT and CDR2 YYEEEE. CDR3 amino acids: CASSFYREPQETQYF. The variable domain in full, completed from reference TRBV5-6 and TRBJ2-5, reads DAGVTQSPTHLIKTRGQQVTLRCSPKSGHDTVSWYQQALGQGPQFIFQYYEEEERQRGNFPDRFSGHQFPNYSSELNVNALLLGDSALYLCASSFYREPQETQYFGPGTRLLVL.

The chain joins TRBV2 to TRBJ2-7; the D gene TCRdb calls, TRBD1, cannot be checked with no DNA. The CDR3 consists of 15 residues. Per the germline V gene, CDR1 is SNHLY and CDR2 is FYNNEI. This chain's CDR3 is CASRIPVPQGYEQYF.

The CDR3 here is CSAKGAKNIQYF. The V and J genes are TRBV20-1 and TRBJ2-4. CDR1 and CDR2 from the germline V gene are DFQATT and SNEGSKA (reference sequence). CDR3 length: 12 amino acids.

The rearrangement links TRBV12-3 or TRBV12-4 to TRBJ1-1; with no DNA, the TCRdb D assignment of TRBD1 cannot be verified. The CDR3 spans 13 residues. The CDR3 spells CASNQGMNTEAFF.

J is TRBJ2-1 and V is TRBV3-1; lacking DNA, the TRBD2 call made by TCRdb goes unchecked. CDR1 is LGHDT, CDR2 YNNKEL, per germline (reference sequence). CDR3 length equals 15 residues. The CDR3 loop reads CASSQARLAGARQFF.

This rearrangement joins TRBV12-3 or TRBV12-4 to TRBJ2-4; TCRdb calls TRBD1, which cannot be checked without DNA. The length of the CDR3 is 14 residues. CDR3 amino acids: CASSFRGERDIQYF.

This chain joins TRBV7-2 and TRBJ1-1. The CDR3 sequence is 12 residues long. Germline-derived CDR1 and CDR2 are SGHTA and FQGNSA. The CDR3 is CASSPDIGEAFF.

The rearrangement links TRBV12-3 or TRBV12-4 to TRBJ2-1; TCRdb designates TRBD2, a call that cannot be tested without DNA. The CDR3 length is 17 residues. The chain's CDR3 is CASSFHLAGGLENEQFF.

CDR3: CSAADQPRTQYF. The chain links TRBV20-1 to TRBJ2-3. The CDR3 is 12 amino acids. Germline loops: CDR1 DFQATT, CDR2 SNEGSKA (reference sequence).

The genes are TRBV5-1 and TRBJ1-5; TCRdb proposes TRBD1, but this gene call is untestable without DNA. This CDR3 is built from 15 residues. Germline CDR1 is SGHRS and CDR2 is YFSETQ. CDR3: CASSLEGGRNQPQHF. Based on the CDR3 plus reference TRBV5-1 and TRBJ1-5, the full variable domain is KAGVTQTPRYLIKTRGQQVTLSCSPISGHRSVSWYQQTPGQGLQFLFEYFSETQRNKGNFPGRFSGRQFSNSRSEMNVSTLELGDSALYLCASSLEGGRNQPQHFGDGTRLSIL.

This chain connects TRBV9 to TRBJ2-5; TCRdb's assignment of TRBD1 cannot be checked, as there is no DNA. The CDR3 runs to 16 residues. From germline, CDR1 is SGDLS and CDR2 YYNGEE. The CDR3 here is CASSANRGYLQETQYF.

The chain employs TRBV20-1 and TRBJ2-1; the TCRdb D gene call, TRBD1, has no DNA to confirm it. This CDR3 has 15 amino acids. Per the germline V gene, CDR1 is DFQATT and CDR2 is SNEGSKA (reference sequence). This CDR3 reads CSARPTGGGQGEQFF.